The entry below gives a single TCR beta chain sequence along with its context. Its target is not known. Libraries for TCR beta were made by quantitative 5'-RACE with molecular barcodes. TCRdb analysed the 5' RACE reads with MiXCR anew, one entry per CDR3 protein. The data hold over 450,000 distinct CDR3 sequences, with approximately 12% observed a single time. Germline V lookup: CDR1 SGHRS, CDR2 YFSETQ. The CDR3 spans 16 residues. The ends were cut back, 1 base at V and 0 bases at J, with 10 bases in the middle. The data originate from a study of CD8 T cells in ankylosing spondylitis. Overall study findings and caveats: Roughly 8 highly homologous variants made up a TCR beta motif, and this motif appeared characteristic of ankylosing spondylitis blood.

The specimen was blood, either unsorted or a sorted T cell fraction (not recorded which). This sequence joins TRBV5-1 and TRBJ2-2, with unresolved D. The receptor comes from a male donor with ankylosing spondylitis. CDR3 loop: CASSLFSQSNTGELFF. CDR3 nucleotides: TGCGCCAGCAGCTTGTTCTCCCAATCGAACACCGGGGAGCTGTTTTTT.